Sequencing of this T cell receptor beta chain was carried out in a study of blood T cell repertoires in COVID-19. Germline CDR1 reads MGHDK; CDR2 reads SYGVNS. This CDR3 comprises 15 residues. Unmatched junction bases numbered 8, after V lost 4 bases and J lost 7 bases. Sequencing used immunoSEQ multiplex PCR; TCRdb keeps in-frame clones, though not all of them. The sample contains about 350,000 clones, roughly 90% of which appear only once. Sequencing input: peripheral blood. This chain joins TRBV25-1 and TRBJ2-3, with TRBD1 matching over 10 bases. This clonotype was obtained from a woman in her sixties with COVID-19, enrolled during active disease. The CDR3 protein is CASSGTGTGENTQYF. In nucleotides, the CDR3 is TGTGCCAGCAGTGGCACTGGGACAGGGGAAAATACGCAGTATTTT.